This T cell receptor beta chain was sequenced during a study of CD8+CD57+ T cells in acquired aplastic anemia. Study at large: DNA from sorted CD4+ and CD8+ cells averaged approximately 2.9 ug. Findings of the study overall: The same twenty-nine CD8+ CDR3 sequences occurred in patients and in controls. Researchers reported that CD8+ Simpson's diversity was not significantly different in patients versus controls.

CDR3 and TCR beta VDJ profiling relied on genomic DNA as the template. In TCRdb, the reads were re-called with MiXCR into one record per CDR3 protein. The sample lists 180,000 or so distinct CDR3 sequences, 63% seen once, with approximately 46% in the top ten. CD8+CD57+ cell expansion had been shown by flow cytometry in patients chosen for sequencing. Trimming took 5 bases from V and 5 from J, leaving 16 bases between them. Germline lookup yields CDR1 SGHTA and CDR2 FQGNSA. The CDR3 has 16 amino acids. For this clonotype: Its antigen is undetermined.

The genes are TRBV7-2 and TRBJ1-6, with a possible D match to TRBD1 (5 bases). The sequenced material came from sorted CD4+, CD8+, or CD8+CD57+ T cells (not recorded which) from PBMCs. The TCR was taken from a human donor with aplastic anemia. The CDR3, as DNA: TGTGCCAGCAGCCCTTCGGGACCGGAGCATAATTCACCCCTCCACTTT. Translating it yields CASSPSGPEHNSPLHF.